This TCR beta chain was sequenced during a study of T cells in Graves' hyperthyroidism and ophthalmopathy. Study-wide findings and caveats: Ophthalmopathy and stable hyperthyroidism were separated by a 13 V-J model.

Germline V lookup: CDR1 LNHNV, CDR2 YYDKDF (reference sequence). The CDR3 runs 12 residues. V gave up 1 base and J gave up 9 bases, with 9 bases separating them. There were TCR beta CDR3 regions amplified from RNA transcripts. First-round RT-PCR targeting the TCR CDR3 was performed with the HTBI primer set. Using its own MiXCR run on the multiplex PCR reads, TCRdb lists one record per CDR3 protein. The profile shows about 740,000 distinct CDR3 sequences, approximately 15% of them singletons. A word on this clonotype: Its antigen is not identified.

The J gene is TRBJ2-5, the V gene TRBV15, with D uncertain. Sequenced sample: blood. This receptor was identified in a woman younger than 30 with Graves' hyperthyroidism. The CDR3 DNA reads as TGTGCCACCAGCAGAGTCCCGGGCCCCCAGTACTTC. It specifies CATSRVPGPQYF.